This T cell receptor (beta chain) was identified in a study of cytomegalovirus exposure and HLA in healthy donors. Across the whole study: In a later analysis, the roughly 120 validation repertoires were reported to have used the same platform as the roughly 730 first-cohort repertoires.

Libraries were prepared by immunoSEQ multiplex PCR; TCRdb keeps only in-frame clonotypes and omits some of them. This sample has 120,000 to 150,000 clones, with roughly 92% found just once. The sequence derives from a man aged 18-30 years in good health and CMV-seronegative. The sequencing sample was made of PBMCs.

The CDR3 is CASSQTGGNYGYTF. The CDR3 DNA follows: TGCGCCAGCAGCCAAACTGGGGGCAACTATGGCTACACCTTC. The V gene is TRBV4-1, the J gene TRBJ1-2, with D perhaps TRBD1 (6 bases). Germline V gene sequence: CDR1 MGHRA, CDR2 YSYEKL. V lost 2 bases and J 2 bases, leaving 9 bases between the germline ends. CDR3 length: 14 amino acids.